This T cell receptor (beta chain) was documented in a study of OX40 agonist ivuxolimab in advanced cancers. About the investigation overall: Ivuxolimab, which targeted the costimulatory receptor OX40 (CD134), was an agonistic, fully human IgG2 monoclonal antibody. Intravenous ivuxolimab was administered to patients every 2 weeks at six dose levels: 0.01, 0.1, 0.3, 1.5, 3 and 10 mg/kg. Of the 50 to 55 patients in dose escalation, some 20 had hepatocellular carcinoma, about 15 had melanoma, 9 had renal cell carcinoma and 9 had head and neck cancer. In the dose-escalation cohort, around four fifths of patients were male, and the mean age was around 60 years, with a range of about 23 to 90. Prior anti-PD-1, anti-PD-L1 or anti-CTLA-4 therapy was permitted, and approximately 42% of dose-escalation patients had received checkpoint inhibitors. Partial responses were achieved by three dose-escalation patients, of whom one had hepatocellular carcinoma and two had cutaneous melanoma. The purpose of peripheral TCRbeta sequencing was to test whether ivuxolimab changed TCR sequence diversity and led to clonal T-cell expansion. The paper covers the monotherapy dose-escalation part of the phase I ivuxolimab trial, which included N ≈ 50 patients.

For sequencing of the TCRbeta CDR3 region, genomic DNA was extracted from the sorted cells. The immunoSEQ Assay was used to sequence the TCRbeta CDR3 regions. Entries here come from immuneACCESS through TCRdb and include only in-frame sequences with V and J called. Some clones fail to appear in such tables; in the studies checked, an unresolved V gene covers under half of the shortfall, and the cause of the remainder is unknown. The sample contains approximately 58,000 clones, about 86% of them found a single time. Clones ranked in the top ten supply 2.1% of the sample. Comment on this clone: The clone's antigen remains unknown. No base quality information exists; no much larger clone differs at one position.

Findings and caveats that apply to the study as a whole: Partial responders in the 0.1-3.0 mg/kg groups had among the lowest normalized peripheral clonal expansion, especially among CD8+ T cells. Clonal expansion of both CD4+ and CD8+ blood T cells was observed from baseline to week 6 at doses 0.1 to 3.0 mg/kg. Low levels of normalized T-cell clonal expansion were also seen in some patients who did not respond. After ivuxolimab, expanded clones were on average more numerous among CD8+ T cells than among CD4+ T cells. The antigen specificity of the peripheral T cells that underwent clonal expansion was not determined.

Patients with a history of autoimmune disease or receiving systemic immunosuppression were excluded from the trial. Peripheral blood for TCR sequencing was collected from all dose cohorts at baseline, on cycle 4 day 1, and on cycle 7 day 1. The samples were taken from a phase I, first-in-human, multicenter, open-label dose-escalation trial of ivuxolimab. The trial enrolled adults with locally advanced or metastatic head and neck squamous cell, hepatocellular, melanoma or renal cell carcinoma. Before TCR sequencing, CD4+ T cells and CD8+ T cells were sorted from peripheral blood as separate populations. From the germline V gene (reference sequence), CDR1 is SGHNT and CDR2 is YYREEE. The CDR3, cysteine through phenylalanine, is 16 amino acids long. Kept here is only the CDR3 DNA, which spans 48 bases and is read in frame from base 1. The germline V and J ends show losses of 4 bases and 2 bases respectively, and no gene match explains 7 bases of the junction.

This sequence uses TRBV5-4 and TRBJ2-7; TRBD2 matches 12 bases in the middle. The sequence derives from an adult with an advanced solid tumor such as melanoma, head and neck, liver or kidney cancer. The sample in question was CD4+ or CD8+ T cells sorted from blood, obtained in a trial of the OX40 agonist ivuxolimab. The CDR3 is CASSPTSGRPPYEQYF. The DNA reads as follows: TGTGCCAGCAGCCCAACTAGCGGGAGGCCCCCCTACGAGCAGTACTTC.